This T cell receptor (beta chain) was recorded in a study of T-cell reconstitution after alpha-beta-depleted transplantation in children. In germline, CDR1 is SGHRS, CDR2 YFSETQ. CDR3 length: 19 residues. The V gene lost 4 bases and the J gene lost 1 base, with 25 bases spanning the gap. This clonotype was counted a few times. The authors prepared the TCRbeta library with unique molecular identifiers. TCRdb called the PCR reads again in MiXCR, with one record for every CDR3 protein. The data contain about 210,000 distinct CDR3 sequences, approximately 15% of them singletons. The sequence was collected from a male patient between 2 and 10 years old who had a stem cell transplant for acute lymphoblastic leukemia, so the T cells may come from the graft donor. The rearrangement links TRBV5-1 to TRBJ2-3, with D perhaps matching TRBD1 (5 bases). This sample comprised PBMCs, mostly from graft donor cells, obtained 360 days after TCRalphabeta/CD19-depleted stem cell transplant. CDR3 region: CASSLPGRERIYRTDTQYF. The CDR3 DNA sequence: TGCGCCAGCAGCCTTCCAGGCAGGGAAAGGATATATCGCACAGATACGCAGTATTTT.